The 6 T cell receptor beta chains below all came from one sample that was sequenced in a study of shared T cell receptors in the human thymus. Clones were read by immunoSEQ multiplex PCR, and TCRdb kept only the in-frame ones, dropping some. Of 500,000 to 550,000 clones in the sample, about 80% were seen once. These sequences were also reported in another study, on human thymus T cells.

What was sequenced was thymocytes. These receptors originate from a boy under two years old with a congenital heart defect.

V gene TRBV27 combines with J gene TRBJ2-7; 7 bases map to TRBD1. This CDR3 is 14 amino acids long. Trimming at V came to 6 bases and at J to 2 bases, leaving 7 bases not matched to a gene. Per germline, CDR1 MNHEY and CDR2 SMNVEV (reference sequence). The DNA for the CDR3 is TGTGCCAGCAGGTCCCGGGACAGCCCCTACGAGCAGTACTTC. This encodes CASRSRDSPYEQYF.

As for this clone: The sample carries other DNA sequences with the same CDR3. This chain uses TRBV18 with TRBJ1-2; TRBD1 aligns across 8 bases. Germline V CDR1 and CDR2: KGHSH, LQKENI. V was pared by 0 bases and J by 3 bases, with 0 bases of the junction left unmatched. This CDR3 comprises 14 residues. The CDR3 coding sequence is TGTGCCAGCTCACCACCGACAGGGGACTATGGCTACACCTTC. It translates to CASSPPTGDYGYTF.

The CDR3 sequence is CASSLVGGQIFGYEQYF. The CDR3 DNA reads TGTGCCAGCAGCTTAGTCGGAGGGCAGATTTTCGGCTACGAGCAGTACTTC. This rearrangement joins TRBV11-2 to TRBJ2-7, with D possibly matching TRBD2 (6 bases). Trimming pared 1 base from V and 3 bases from J, leaving 19 bases between. CDR3 length equals 17 residues. Looked up from germline, CDR1 is SGHAT and CDR2 is FQNNGV.

The chain combines TRBV28 with TRBJ2-7, with D possibly being TRBD1 (6 bases). V lost 3 bases and J 1 base, leaving 16 bases between the germline ends. Germline V gene data show CDR1 as MDHEN and CDR2 as SYDVKM. There are 16 residues in the CDR3. The CDR3 loop reads CASSFPRQGPSYEQYF. In DNA, the CDR3 is TGTGCCAGCAGTTTCCCCAGGCAGGGGCCATCCTACGAGCAGTACTTC.

The V and J genes are TRBV5-4 and TRBJ2-7, with 9 bases aligning to TRBD2. V shed 4 bases, J shed 4 bases, and the junction held 9 bases outside the gene matches. CDR3 length equals 15 residues. Germline lookup yields CDR1 SGHNT and CDR2 YYREEE (reference sequence). The CDR3 region has the DNA TGTGCCAGCAGCCCCCGGTTAGCGGGAGTTTACGAGCAGTACTTC. Residues: CASSPRLAGVYEQYF.

V and J are TRBV4-3 and TRBJ2-1, with TRBD2 matching over 9 bases. The germline V gene encodes CDR1 LGHNA and CDR2 YSLEER. The J segment lost 8 bases and the V segment lost 0 bases, leaving 8 bases of the junction unmatched. The CDR3 has 16 residues. The CDR3 DNA reads as TGCGCCAGCAGCCAAGATTGGGGGACTAGCTTCCATGAGCAGTTCTTC. Translated, it gives CASSQDWGTSFHEQFF.